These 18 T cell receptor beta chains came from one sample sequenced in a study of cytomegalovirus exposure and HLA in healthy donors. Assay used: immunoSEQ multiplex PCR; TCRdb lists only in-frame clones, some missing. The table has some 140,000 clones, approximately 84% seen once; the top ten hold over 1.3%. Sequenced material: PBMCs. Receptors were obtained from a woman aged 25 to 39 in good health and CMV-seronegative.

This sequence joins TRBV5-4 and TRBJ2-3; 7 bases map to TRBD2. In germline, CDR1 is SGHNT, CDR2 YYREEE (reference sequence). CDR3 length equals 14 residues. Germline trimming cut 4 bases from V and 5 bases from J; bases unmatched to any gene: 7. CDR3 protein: CASSPSGGGDTQYF. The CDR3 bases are TGTGCCAGCAGCCCCTCTGGCGGGGGAGATACGCAGTATTTT. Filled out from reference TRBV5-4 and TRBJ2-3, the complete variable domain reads ETGVTQSPTHLIKTRGQQVTLRCSSQSGHNTVSWYQQALGQGPQFIFQYYREEENGRGNFPPRFSGLQFPNYSSELNVNALELDDSALYLCASSPSGGGDTQYFGPGTRLTVL.

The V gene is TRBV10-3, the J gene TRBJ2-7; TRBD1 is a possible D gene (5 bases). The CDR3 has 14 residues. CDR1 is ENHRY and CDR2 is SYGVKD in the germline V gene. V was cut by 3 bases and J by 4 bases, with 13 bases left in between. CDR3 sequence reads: CAISDNVYRYEQYF. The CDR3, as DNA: TGTGCCATCAGTGACAATGTTTACAGGTACGAGCAGTACTTC.

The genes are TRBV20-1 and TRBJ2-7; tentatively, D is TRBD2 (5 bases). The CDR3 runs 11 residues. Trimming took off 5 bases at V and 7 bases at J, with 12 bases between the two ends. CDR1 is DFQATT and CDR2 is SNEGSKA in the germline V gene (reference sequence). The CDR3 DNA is TGCAGTGCTGGGCCGGGGTTTGAGCAGTACTTC. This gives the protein CSAGPGFEQYF.

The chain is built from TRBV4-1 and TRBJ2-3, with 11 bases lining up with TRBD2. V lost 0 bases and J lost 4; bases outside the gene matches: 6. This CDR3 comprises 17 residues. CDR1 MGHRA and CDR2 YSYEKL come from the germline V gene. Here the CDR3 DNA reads TGCGCCAGCAGCCAAGATCCCCCTAGCGGGGGGTCAGATACGCAGTATTTT. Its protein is CASSQDPPSGGSDTQYF.

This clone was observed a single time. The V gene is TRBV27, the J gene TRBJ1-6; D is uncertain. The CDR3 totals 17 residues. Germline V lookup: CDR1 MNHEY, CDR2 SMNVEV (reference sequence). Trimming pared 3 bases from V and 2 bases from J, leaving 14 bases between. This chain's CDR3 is CASSFRLDFTYNSPLHF. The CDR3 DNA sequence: TGTGCCAGCAGTTTTCGGCTGGACTTCACCTATAATTCACCCCTCCACTTT.

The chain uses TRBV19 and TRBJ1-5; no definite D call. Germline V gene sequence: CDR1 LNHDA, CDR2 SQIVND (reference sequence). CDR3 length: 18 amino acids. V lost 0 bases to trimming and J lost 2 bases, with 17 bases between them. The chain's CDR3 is CASSIDLEGSGGNQPQHF. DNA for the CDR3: TGTGCCAGTAGTATAGATTTAGAGGGCTCCGGGGGCAATCAGCCCCAGCATTTT.

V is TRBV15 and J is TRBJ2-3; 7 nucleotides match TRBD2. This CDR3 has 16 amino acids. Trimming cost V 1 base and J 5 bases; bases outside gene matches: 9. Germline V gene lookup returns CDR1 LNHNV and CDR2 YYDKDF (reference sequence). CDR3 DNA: TGTGCCACCAGCAGAGGTCCGAGCGGGGAGGTAGATACGCAGTATTTT. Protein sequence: CATSRGPSGEVDTQYF.

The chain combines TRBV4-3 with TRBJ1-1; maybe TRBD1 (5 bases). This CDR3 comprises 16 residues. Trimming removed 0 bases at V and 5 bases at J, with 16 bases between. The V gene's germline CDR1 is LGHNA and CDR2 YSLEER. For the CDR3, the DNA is TGCGCCAGCAGCCAAGAAATTCTGACAGAAGGGACTGAAGCTTTCTTT. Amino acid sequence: CASSQEILTEGTEAFF.

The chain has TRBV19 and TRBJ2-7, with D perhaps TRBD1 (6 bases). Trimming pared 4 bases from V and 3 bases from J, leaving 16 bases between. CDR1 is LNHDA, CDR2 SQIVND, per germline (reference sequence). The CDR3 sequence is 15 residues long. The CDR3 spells CASSTSGHTVYEQYF. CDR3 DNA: TGTGCCAGTAGTACGTCGGGACATACCGTCTACGAGCAGTACTTC.

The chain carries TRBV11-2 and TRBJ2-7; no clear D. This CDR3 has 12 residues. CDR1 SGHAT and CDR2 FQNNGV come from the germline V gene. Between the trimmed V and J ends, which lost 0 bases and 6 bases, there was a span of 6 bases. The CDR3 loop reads CASSLDRGEQYF. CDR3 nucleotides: TGTGCCAGCAGCTTAGACCGCGGCGAGCAGTACTTC.

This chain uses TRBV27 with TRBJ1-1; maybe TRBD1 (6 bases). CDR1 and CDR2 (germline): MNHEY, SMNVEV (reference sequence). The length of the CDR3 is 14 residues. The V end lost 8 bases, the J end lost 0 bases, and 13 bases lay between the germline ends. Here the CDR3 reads CASGMDSLNTEAFF. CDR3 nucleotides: TGTGCCAGCGGTATGGACAGTTTGAACACTGAAGCTTTCTTT.

The CDR3 spells CASSLGTGAEKLFF. For the CDR3, the DNA is TGCGCCAGCAGCTTGGGGACAGGGGCTGAAAAACTGTTTTTT. This sequence joins TRBV5-1 and TRBJ1-4; TRBD1 matches at 9 bases. With 0 bases clipped from V and 7 bases from J, the junction kept 1 base outside the gene matches. The germline V gene has CDR1 SGHRS and CDR2 YFSETQ. The CDR3 has 14 amino acids.

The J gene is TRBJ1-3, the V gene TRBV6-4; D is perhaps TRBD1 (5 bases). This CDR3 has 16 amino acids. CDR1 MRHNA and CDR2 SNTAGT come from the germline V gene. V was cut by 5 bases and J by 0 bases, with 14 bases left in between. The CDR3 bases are TGTGCCAGCAGTACCCGGGGGGAAAGCTCTGGAAACACCATATATTTT. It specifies CASSTRGESSGNTIYF.

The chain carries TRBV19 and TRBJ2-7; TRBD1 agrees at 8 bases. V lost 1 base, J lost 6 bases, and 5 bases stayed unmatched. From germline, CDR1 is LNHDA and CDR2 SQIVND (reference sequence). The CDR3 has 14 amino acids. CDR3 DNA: TGTGCCAGTAGTATAGTCCAGGGGGCAGGCGAGCAGTACTTC. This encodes CASSIVQGAGEQYF.

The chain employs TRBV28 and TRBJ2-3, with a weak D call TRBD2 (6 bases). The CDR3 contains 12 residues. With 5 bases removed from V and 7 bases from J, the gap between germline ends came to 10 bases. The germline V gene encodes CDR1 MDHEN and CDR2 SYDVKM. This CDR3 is CASSPLANTQYF. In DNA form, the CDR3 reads TGTGCCAGCAGTCCGCTAGCGAATACGCAGTATTTT. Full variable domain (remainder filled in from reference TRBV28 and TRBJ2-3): DVKVTQSSRYLVKRTGEKVFLECVQDMDHENMFWYRQDPGLGLRLIYFSYDVKMKEKGDIPEGYSVSREKKERFSLILESASTNQTSMYLCASSPLANTQYFGPGTRLTVL.

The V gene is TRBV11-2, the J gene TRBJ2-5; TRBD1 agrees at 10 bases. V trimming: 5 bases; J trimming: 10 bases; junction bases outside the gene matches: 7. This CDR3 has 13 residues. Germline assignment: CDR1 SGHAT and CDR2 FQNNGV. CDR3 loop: CASSIPTGGVQYF. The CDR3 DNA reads TGTGCCAGCAGCATCCCGACAGGGGGCGTCCAGTACTTC. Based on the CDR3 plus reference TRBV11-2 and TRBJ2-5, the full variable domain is EAGVAQSPRYKIIEKRQSVAFWCNPISGHATLYWYQQILGQGPKLLIQFQNNGVVDDSQLPKDRFSAERLKGVDSTLKIQPAKLEDSAVYLCASSIPTGGVQYFGPGTRLLVL.

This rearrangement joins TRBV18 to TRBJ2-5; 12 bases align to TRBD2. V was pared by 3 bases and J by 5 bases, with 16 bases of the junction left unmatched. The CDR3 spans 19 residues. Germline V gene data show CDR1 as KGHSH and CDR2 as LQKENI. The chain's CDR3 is CASSPITIGTSGRRETQYF. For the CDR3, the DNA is TGTGCCAGCTCACCGATAACCATCGGGACTAGCGGGCGTCGGGAGACCCAGTACTTC.

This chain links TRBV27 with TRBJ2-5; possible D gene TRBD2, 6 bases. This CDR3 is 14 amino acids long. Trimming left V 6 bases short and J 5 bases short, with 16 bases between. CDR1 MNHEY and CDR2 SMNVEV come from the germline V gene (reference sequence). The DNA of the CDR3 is TGTGCCAGCAGCCCTAAGGCAGGGAGGGAGACCCAGTACTTC. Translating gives CASSPKAGRETQYF.